This entry lists 8 T cell receptor beta chains sequenced from one sample in a study of CD8 T cells in Susac syndrome. Random hexamers were used to reverse transcribe about 0.45 to 1 ug of RNA. TCRdb itself ran the immunoSEQ multiplex PCR reads through MiXCR, one entry per CDR3 protein. Counted here are roughly 120,000 distinct CDR3 sequences, about 92% occurring once; the ten biggest clones make up roughly 0.32%. Specimen: CD8+ T cells from PBMCs. The receptors originated from a human donor with multiple sclerosis.

The genes are TRBV19 and TRBJ2-7; no firm D call. The V and J ends lost 3 bases and 5 bases respectively, with 11 bases between them. CDR1 is LNHDA and CDR2 is SQIVND in the germline V gene (reference sequence). There are 13 residues in the CDR3. This chain's CDR3 is CASSISRSHEQYF. The CDR3 nucleotides are TGTGCCAGTAGTATTAGTCGCTCTCACGAGCAGTACTTC. The full variable domain, completed using reference TRBV19 and TRBJ2-7, is DGGITQSPKYLFRKEGQNVTLSCEQNLNHDAMYWYRQDPGQGLRLIYYSQIVNDFQKGDIAEGYSVSREKKESFPLTVTSAQKNPTAFYLCASSISRSHEQYFGPGTRLTVT.

The CDR3 region is CASRYGTGSGTQYF. CDR3 in DNA: TGTGCCAGCAGGTACGGGACAGGGAGTGGAACCCAGTACTTC. The V call is TRBV6-1, the J call TRBJ2-5, with TRBD1 matching over 9 bases. Per the germline V gene, CDR1 is MNHNS and CDR2 is SASEGT. This CDR3 contains 14 residues. Trimming removed 6 bases from V and 8 bases from J; junction bases left unmatched: 10.

The chain combines TRBV7-9 with TRBJ2-5; TRBD1 aligns across 10 bases. Germline assignment: CDR1 SEHNR and CDR2 FQNEAQ (reference sequence). This CDR3 is 17 amino acids long. Losses at the gene ends were 5 bases for V and 3 bases for J; bases not matched to a gene: 12. This chain's CDR3 is CASSRDRGLETEETQYF. The CDR3 region has the DNA TGTGCCAGCAGCCGGGACAGGGGACTAGAAACAGAAGAGACCCAGTACTTC. The whole variable domain, filled in from reference TRBV7-9 and TRBJ2-5, reads DTGVSQNPRHKITKRGQNVTFRCDPISEHNRLYWYRQTLGQGPEFLTYFQNEAQLEKSRLLSDRFSAERPKGSFSTLEIQRTEQGDSAMYLCASSRDRGLETEETQYFGPGTRLLVL.

This chain joins TRBV5-1 and TRBJ2-1, with TRBD1 matching 7 bases. Losses at the gene ends were 0 bases for V and 5 bases for J; bases not matched to a gene: 2. The CDR3 loop spans 14 amino acids. CDR1 SGHRS and CDR2 YFSETQ come from the germline V gene. This CDR3 reads CASSLADRNNEQFF. In nucleotides, the CDR3 is TGCGCCAGCAGCTTGGCGGACAGGAACAATGAGCAGTTCTTC.

The J gene is TRBJ2-3, the V gene TRBV7-9; no clear D gene. This CDR3 contains 14 residues. The germline V and J ends were trimmed by 5 bases and 3 bases, with 12 bases remaining between them. CDR1 is SEHNR and CDR2 is FQNEAQ in the germline V gene (reference sequence). CDR3 sequence (DNA): TGTGCCAGCAGCGACCATTGGAAAACAGATACGCAGTATTTT. The encoded protein is CASSDHWKTDTQYF.

The J gene is TRBJ2-1, the V gene TRBV12-3 or TRBV12-4, with TRBD1 matching over 10 bases. V dropped 5 bases and J dropped 5; count of bases not matched to a gene: 12. The CDR3 spans 17 residues. The chain's CDR3 is CASSAVPGQGKDNEQFF. The CDR3 DNA is TGTGCCAGCAGTGCCGTTCCGGGACAGGGGAAGGACAATGAGCAGTTCTTC.

The chain is built from TRBV20-1 and TRBJ2-2; 11 bases are a match to TRBD2. CDR1 is DFQATT, CDR2 SNEGSKA, per germline (reference sequence). The CDR3 runs 18 residues. V shed 1 base, J shed 0 bases, and the junction held 7 bases outside the gene matches. The DNA of the CDR3 is TGCAGTGCTAGAGTGGGACTAGCGGAGATGACGAACACCGGGGAGCTGTTTTTT. Amino acid sequence: CSARVGLAEMTNTGELFF.

The chain couples TRBV5-4 to TRBJ2-5; unclear D gene. Germline values: CDR1 SGHNT, CDR2 YYREEE (reference sequence). The length of the CDR3 is 14 residues. With 0 bases removed from V and 1 base from J, the gap between germline ends came to 7 bases. CDR3 protein: CASSLAAPQETQYF. CDR3 sequence (DNA): TGTGCCAGCAGCTTGGCGGCCCCCCAAGAGACCCAGTACTTC.